This T cell receptor beta chain is from a study of blood T cell repertoires in COVID-19. Assay: immunoSEQ multiplex PCR; the TCRdb copy retains only in-frame clones and omits some. The sample lists some 350,000 clones; about 87% were seen once. The CDR3 contains 16 residues. The V segment lost 2 bases and the J segment 4 bases; nucleotides outside the gene matches: 6. Germline assignment: CDR1 SGHTA and CDR2 FQGTGA. This rearrangement joins TRBV7-3 to TRBJ2-1; 9 bases map to TRBD2. Source material: peripheral blood. The sequence was collected from a human donor in a cohort sampled during active COVID-19. CDR3 DNA sequence: TGTGCCAGCAGCTTATTTAGCGGGGGAGATTACAATGAGCAGTTCTTC. Its translation is CASSLFSGGDYNEQFF.